Listed below are T cell receptor beta chains from one sample, sequenced in a study of beta chain features in type 1 diabetes. Profiled with immunoSEQ multiplex PCR; TCRdb holds only in-frame clones, not every one. The sample shows a few hundred thousand clones, roughly 9.8% of them seen only once. Source material: central memory CD4+ T cells from blood. The receptor source for this set is a man under 40 with type 1 diabetes. The CDR3 runs from the conserved cysteine through the conserved F or W. Fields, in order: CDR3 DNA, CDR3 protein, clone size, V gene, J gene, D gene. A D gene is named only where the DNA matches it firmly. Size is stated for part of the rows, as once, few or many counts, or as a class when the clone is expanded.

CDR3nt: TGCGCCAGCAGTGCGCAGACAGGGGGCGGAGAGACCCAGTACTTC
CDR3aa: CASSAQTGGGETQYF
abundance: -
v_gene: TRBV5-1
j_gene: TRBJ2-5
d_gene: TRBD1

CDR3nt: TGTGCCACCGCCTCTGGAAACACCATATATTTT
CDR3aa: CATASGNTIYF
abundance: -
v_gene: TRBV25-1
j_gene: TRBJ1-3
d_gene: -

CDR3nt: TGTGCCAGCAGCTCCATAGGGACCCCAGGGGGGGAGGGCTTC
CDR3aa: CASSSIGTPGGEGF
abundance: -
v_gene: TRBV28
j_gene: TRBJ2-7
d_gene: -

CDR3nt: TGTGCCAGCAGCTCTCAATCTGGAAACACCATATATTTT
CDR3aa: CASSSQSGNTIYF
abundance: many
v_gene: TRBV7-9
j_gene: TRBJ1-3
d_gene: -

CDR3nt: TGTGCCAGCGCCCCAGTACAGGGCTACACTGAAGCTTTCTTT
CDR3aa: CASAPVQGYTEAFF
abundance: -
v_gene: TRBV18
j_gene: TRBJ1-1
d_gene: -

CDR3nt: TGTGCCAGCAGTCAGGGGGCGAAGAACACTGAAGCTTTCTTT
CDR3aa: CASSQGAKNTEAFF
abundance: -
v_gene: TRBV7-2
j_gene: TRBJ1-1
d_gene: TRBD1

CDR3nt: TGTGCCAGCAGCACACCTATAGCGAGCACCTTCCAAGAGACCCAGTACTTC
CDR3aa: CASSTPIASTFQETQYF
abundance: few
v_gene: TRBV7-3
j_gene: TRBJ2-5
d_gene: -

CDR3nt: TGTGCCAGCTCACCCCCCGGGACAGGGACAAAGCAGTACTTC
CDR3aa: CASSPPGTGTKQYF
abundance: -
v_gene: TRBV18
j_gene: TRBJ2-7
d_gene: TRBD1

CDR3nt: TGTGCCAGCGTCCCAAGGAGGGGCCGGGACGAGCAGTACTTC
CDR3aa: CASVPRRGRDEQYF
abundance: -
v_gene: TRBV6-1
j_gene: TRBJ2-7
d_gene: -

CDR3nt: TGTGCCAGCAGCCCCGACAGGGAGATTCAGCCCCAGCATTTT
CDR3aa: CASSPDREIQPQHF
abundance: few
v_gene: TRBV11-2
j_gene: TRBJ1-5
d_gene: TRBD1

CDR3nt: TGTGCCAGCAGCCAGACCTGGGGGTCTAATGAAAAACTGTTTTTT
CDR3aa: CASSQTWGSNEKLFF
abundance: -
v_gene: TRBV6-6
j_gene: TRBJ1-4
d_gene: -

CDR3nt: TGTGCCAGCAGCCCTACAGGGTGGTCTGGAAACACCATATATTTT
CDR3aa: CASSPTGWSGNTIYF
abundance: once
v_gene: TRBV14
j_gene: TRBJ1-3
d_gene: -

CDR3nt: TGTGCCAGCAGCTTAGTACCCCTCGGGTACAATGAGCAGTTCTTC
CDR3aa: CASSLVPLGYNEQFF
abundance: -
v_gene: TRBV11-3
j_gene: TRBJ2-1
d_gene: -

CDR3nt: TGTGCCAGCAGCCCGCGACTAGCGGAGGGGTACGAGCAGTACTTC
CDR3aa: CASSPRLAEGYEQYF
abundance: -
v_gene: TRBV11-3
j_gene: TRBJ2-7
d_gene: TRBD2

CDR3nt: TGTGCCAGCAGCTTAGGGAATCAGCCCCAGCATTTT
CDR3aa: CASSLGNQPQHF
abundance: -
v_gene: TRBV30
j_gene: TRBJ1-5
d_gene: -

CDR3nt: TGTGCCAGCAGCCTATATGACAGGTCCCTCTCTGGAAACACCATATATTTT
CDR3aa: CASSLYDRSLSGNTIYF
abundance: -
v_gene: TRBV7-2
j_gene: TRBJ1-3
d_gene: -

CDR3nt: TGTGCCACCAGCAGATCCCTCCCGGGCACTGAAGCTTTCTTT
CDR3aa: CATSRSLPGTEAFF
abundance: few
v_gene: TRBV15
j_gene: TRBJ1-1
d_gene: -

CDR3nt: TGTGCCAGCAGCCCCACCCCCCAGGACAGGAACGAGCAGTACTTC
CDR3aa: CASSPTPQDRNEQYF
abundance: -
v_gene: TRBV7-3
j_gene: TRBJ2-7
d_gene: TRBD1

CDR3nt: TGTGCCAGCAGAGCGGGACACAATATCTATGGCTACACCTTC
CDR3aa: CASRAGHNIYGYTF
abundance: many
v_gene: TRBV2
j_gene: TRBJ1-2
d_gene: -

CDR3nt: TGTGCCAGCAGACGAGGGGGGTACGAGCAGTACTTC
CDR3aa: CASRRGGYEQYF
abundance: few
v_gene: TRBV28
j_gene: TRBJ2-7
d_gene: -